This TCR beta chain was captured by sequencing in a study of follicular helper T cells after annual influenza vaccination. Germline V gene sequence: CDR1 SGHDT, CDR2 YYEEEE. This CDR3 spans 12 amino acids. V was cut by 4 bases and J by 2 bases, with 7 bases left in between. Time point indicated: 2014-2015 season, 7 days after vaccination. Assay: immunoSEQ multiplex PCR; the TCRdb copy retains only in-frame clones and omits some. The table has some 15,000 clones, approximately 84% seen once; the top ten hold 1.3%. This clone is a singleton in its sample. The receptor was derived from an adult who received the influenza vaccine. This material consisted of CXCR5+ CD38- circulating T follicular helper cells from blood, taken 7 days after influenza vaccination. Stated subset: circulating Tfh, non-naive CD4+CXCR5+PD-1+ (ICOS+CD38+ or ICOS-CD38-). The chain has TRBV5-6 and TRBJ2-7; D remains unclear. The chain's CDR3 is CASSRQAYEQYF. The CDR3 DNA is TGTGCCAGCAGCCGCCAGGCCTACGAGCAGTACTTC.